Listed below are T cell receptor beta chains from one sample, sequenced in a study of blood T cell repertoires in COVID-19. Only in-frame clones appear in the TCRdb table, and some are missing; sequencing was by immunoSEQ multiplex PCR. The data hold fewer than 150,000 clones, with about 84% observed a single time. Sequencing was carried out using peripheral blood. These receptors were taken from a human donor in a cohort sampled during active COVID-19. The CDR3 runs from the conserved cysteine through the conserved F or W. The order of the fields is CDR3 protein, CDR3 DNA, D gene, J gene, clone size, V gene. A D gene is named only where the DNA matches it firmly. A clone size is listed for some rows: how often the clone was seen (once, few, many), or a class if it is expanded.

CDR3: CSVTTGVETQYF
DNA: TGCAGCGTAACCACAGGGGTGGAGACCCAGTACTTC
D: TRBD1
J: TRBJ2-5
size: once
V: TRBV29-1

CDR3: CATSAGVGTGELFF
DNA: TGTGCCACCAGTGCAGGGGTCGGCACCGGGGAGCTGTTTTTT
D: NA
J: TRBJ2-2
size: NA
V: TRBV24-1

CDR3: CASSLQTTSNEKLFF
DNA: TGTGCCAGCAGCCTACAAACGACAAGTAATGAAAAACTGTTTTTT
D: NA
J: TRBJ1-4
size: NA
V: TRBV11-2

CDR3: CASSRPGLAGGRSSYNEQFF
DNA: TGTGCCAGCAGTCGACCCGGACTAGCGGGGGGCCGCTCATCCTACAATGAGCAGTTCTTC
D: TRBD2
J: TRBJ2-1
size: NA
V: TRBV6-6

CDR3: CASSQIQGGGRAFF
DNA: TGCGCCAGCAGCCAAATACAGGGGGGCGGTCGAGCTTTCTTT
D: TRBD1
J: TRBJ1-1
size: NA
V: TRBV5-1

CDR3: CASSLVGQGGYTF
DNA: TGTGCCAGCAGCTTGGTGGGACAGGGAGGCTACACCTTC
D: TRBD1
J: TRBJ1-2
size: NA
V: TRBV5-6

CDR3: CASSSRGLAGGYTDTQYF
DNA: TGTGCCAGCAGCTCGCGCGGACTAGCGGGGGGGTACACAGATACGCAGTATTTT
D: TRBD2
J: TRBJ2-3
size: NA
V: TRBV13

CDR3: CAWSTPMGGGEETQYF
DNA: TGTGCCTGGAGTACCCCCATGGGCGGGGGGGAAGAGACCCAGTACTTC
D: TRBD2
J: TRBJ2-5
size: NA
V: TRBV30

CDR3: CASSAVASNEKLFF
DNA: TGTGCCAGCAGCGCGGTGGCTTCTAATGAAAAACTGTTTTTT
D: NA
J: TRBJ1-4
size: NA
V: TRBV28

CDR3: CASSSSRGTQYF
DNA: TGTGCCAGCAGCTCTAGCCGGGGGACCCAGTACTTC
D: NA
J: TRBJ2-5
size: NA
V: TRBV7-2

CDR3: CASSDTGPLTEQYF
DNA: TGTGCCAGCAGCGATACAGGGCCCCTTACGGAGCAGTACTTC
D: NA
J: TRBJ2-7
size: NA
V: TRBV3-1/TRBV3-2

CDR3: CASSFRGLYEQYF
DNA: TGCGCCAGCAGCTTCAGGGGGCTCTACGAGCAGTACTTC
D: TRBD1
J: TRBJ2-7
size: NA
V: TRBV5-1

CDR3: CASSHRLTSGSSNEQFF
DNA: TGCGCCAGCAGCCACCGATTGACTAGCGGGTCAAGCAATGAGCAGTTCTTC
D: TRBD2
J: TRBJ2-1
size: few
V: TRBV5-1

CDR3: CASSEGTGFTDTQYF
DNA: TGTGCCAGCAGTGAAGGGACAGGGTTCACAGATACGCAGTATTTT
D: TRBD1
J: TRBJ2-3
size: once
V: TRBV2

CDR3: CASSLGGGGYVGSPLHF
DNA: TGTGCCAGCAGCTTGGGAGGTGGCGGTTATGTAGGTTCACCCCTCCACTTT
D: NA
J: TRBJ1-6
size: NA
V: TRBV5-4

CDR3: CASSYGSFSGTEAFF
DNA: TGTGCCAGCAGTTACGGAAGTTTCTCGGGTACTGAAGCTTTCTTT
D: NA
J: TRBJ1-1
size: NA
V: TRBV6-2/TRBV6-3

CDR3: CASSFPASLVTGGQETQYF
DNA: TGTGCCAGCAGCTTTCCAGCTAGTTTAGTCACGGGGGGGCAAGAGACCCAGTACTTC
D: TRBD2
J: TRBJ2-5
size: NA
V: TRBV11-2

CDR3: CASSINRASGANVLTF
DNA: TGTGCCAGCAGCATCAACAGGGCCTCTGGGGCCAACGTCCTGACTTTC
D: NA
J: TRBJ2-6
size: NA
V: TRBV11-2

CDR3: CAISASGGSEQYF
DNA: TGTGCCATCAGCGCTAGCGGGGGAAGCGAGCAGTACTTC
D: TRBD2
J: TRBJ2-7
size: NA
V: TRBV10-3

CDR3: CASSQDRAGGLRGYTF
DNA: TGCGCCAGCAGCCAAGACCGGGCAGGGGGCCTTCGTGGCTACACCTTC
D: TRBD1
J: TRBJ1-2
size: NA
V: TRBV4-1

CDR3: CASSPGHTMDTEAFF
DNA: TGTGCCAGCAGCCCGGGACATACAATGGACACTGAAGCTTTCTTT
D: NA
J: TRBJ1-1
size: NA
V: TRBV5-4

CDR3: CASSSVREQYF
DNA: TGTGCCAGCAGCTCCGTCCGGGAGCAGTACTTC
D: NA
J: TRBJ2-7
size: few
V: TRBV11-2

CDR3: CASSLVGVGQPQHF
DNA: TGTGCCAGCAGCTTAGTCGGGGTTGGCCAGCCCCAGCATTTT
D: NA
J: TRBJ1-5
size: few
V: TRBV7-2

CDR3: CASSTPQGGTTNEKLFF
DNA: TGTGCCAGTAGTACCCCACAGGGGGGAACAACTAATGAAAAACTGTTTTTT
D: TRBD1
J: TRBJ1-4
size: few
V: TRBV19

CDR3: CAWSAEPGQRILSYEQYF
DNA: TGTGCCTGGAGTGCCGAACCGGGACAGAGAATCCTTTCCTACGAGCAGTACTTC
D: TRBD1
J: TRBJ2-7
size: once
V: TRBV30

CDR3: CASSLLHPGVITDTQYF
DNA: TGTGCCAGCAGCTTACTCCATCCCGGGGTTATCACAGATACGCAGTATTTT
D: NA
J: TRBJ2-3
size: few
V: TRBV7-2

CDR3: CASSEALAGKNIQYF
DNA: TGTGCCAGCAGTGAAGCACTAGCGGGGAAAAACATTCAGTACTTC
D: TRBD2
J: TRBJ2-4
size: NA
V: TRBV2

CDR3: CASSFGQGVNSPLHF
DNA: TGTGCCAGCAGCTTCGGACAGGGGGTTAATTCACCCCTCCACTTT
D: TRBD1
J: TRBJ1-6
size: few
V: TRBV11-3

CDR3: CASSLRIGEETQYF
DNA: TGTGCCAGCAGCTTGCGTATAGGGGAAGAGACCCAGTACTTC
D: NA
J: TRBJ2-5
size: NA
V: TRBV5-4

CDR3: CASTAQTVNNEQFF
DNA: TGTGCCAGCACCGCACAGACAGTTAACAATGAGCAGTTCTTC
D: NA
J: TRBJ2-1
size: NA
V: TRBV5-4

CDR3: CASSSGLAETQYF
DNA: TGTGCCAGCAGCTCGGGACTAGCAGAGACCCAGTACTTC
D: TRBD2
J: TRBJ2-5
size: NA
V: TRBV11-2

CDR3: CASSPLAPNGQSSGNTIYF
DNA: TGTGCCAGCTCACCATTGGCCCCAAACGGACAGAGCTCTGGAAACACCATATATTTT
D: NA
J: TRBJ1-3
size: once
V: TRBV18

CDR3: CASSFGDRGETQYF
DNA: TGTGCCAGCAGCTTTGGCGACAGGGGAGAGACCCAGTACTTC
D: TRBD1
J: TRBJ2-5
size: NA
V: TRBV9

CDR3: CASSPIEVAGNTIYF
DNA: TGTGCCAGCTCACCAATAGAAGTAGCTGGAAACACCATATATTTT
D: NA
J: TRBJ1-3
size: NA
V: TRBV18

CDR3: CATSGAQGGAETQYF
DNA: TGTGCCACCAGTGGGGCTCAGGGAGGGGCGGAGACCCAGTACTTC
D: TRBD2
J: TRBJ2-5
size: NA
V: TRBV24-1

CDR3: CASSQASGTGANVLTF
DNA: TGTGCCAGCAGCCAAGCGTCAGGGACTGGGGCCAACGTCCTGACTTTC
D: NA
J: TRBJ2-6
size: NA
V: TRBV3-1/TRBV3-2

CDR3: CASSKDGGIYEQYF
DNA: TGTGCCAGCAGCAAAGACGGGGGGATCTACGAGCAGTACTTC
D: NA
J: TRBJ2-7
size: NA
V: TRBV21-1

CDR3: CASSRTGGNTEAFF
DNA: TGTGCCAGCAGTCGGACAGGGGGAAACACTGAAGCTTTCTTT
D: TRBD1
J: TRBJ1-1
size: NA
V: TRBV6-5

CDR3: CASSPTFSSGANVLTF
DNA: TGTGCCAGCTCACCCACTTTTAGCTCTGGGGCCAACGTCCTGACTTTC
D: NA
J: TRBJ2-6
size: once
V: TRBV18

CDR3: CASSSSTRDSGQETQYF
DNA: TGTGCCAGCAGCTCATCGACCCGGGACAGCGGACAAGAGACCCAGTACTTC
D: TRBD1
J: TRBJ2-5
size: NA
V: TRBV11-3

CDR3: CASSLSSYEQYF
DNA: TGTGCCAGCAGCCTTAGCTCCTACGAGCAGTACTTC
D: NA
J: TRBJ2-7
size: NA
V: TRBV7-8